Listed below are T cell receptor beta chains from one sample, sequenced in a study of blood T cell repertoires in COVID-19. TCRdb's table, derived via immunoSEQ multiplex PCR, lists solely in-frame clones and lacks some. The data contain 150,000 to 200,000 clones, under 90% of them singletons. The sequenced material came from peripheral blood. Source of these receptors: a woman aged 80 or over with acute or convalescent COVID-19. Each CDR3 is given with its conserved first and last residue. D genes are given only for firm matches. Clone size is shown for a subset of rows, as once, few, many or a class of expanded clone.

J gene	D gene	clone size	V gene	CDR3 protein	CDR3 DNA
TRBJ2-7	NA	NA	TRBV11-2	CASSLRGSRNYEQYF	TGTGCCAGCAGCTTAAGGGGGTCTAGAAACTACGAGCAGTACTTC
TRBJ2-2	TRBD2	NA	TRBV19	CASNPGTSGRYTGELFF	TGTGCCAGTAACCCCGGGACTAGCGGGAGATATACCGGGGAGCTGTTTTTT
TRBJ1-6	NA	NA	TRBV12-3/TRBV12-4	CASSFGQSRSLHF	TGTGCCAGCAGTTTTGGGCAGTCTCGGTCCCTCCACTTT
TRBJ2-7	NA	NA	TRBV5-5	CASSLDSGDEQYF	TGTGCCAGCAGCTTGGACAGTGGCGACGAGCAGTACTTC
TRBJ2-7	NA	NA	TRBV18	CASSSRGYEQYF	TGTGCCAGCTCATCCAGGGGTTACGAGCAGTACTTC
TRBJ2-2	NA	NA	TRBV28	CASSLGGPNTGELFF	TGTGCCAGCAGTTTGGGGGGTCCGAACACCGGGGAGCTGTTTTTT
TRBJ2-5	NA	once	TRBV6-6	CASSYSTGGQETQYF	TGTGCCAGCAGTTACTCGACAGGCGGACAAGAGACCCAGTACTTC
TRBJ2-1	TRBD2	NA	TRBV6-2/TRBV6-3	CASSGDYSVADYNEQFF	TGTGCCAGCAGTGGGGACTACTCGGTAGCGGACTACAATGAGCAGTTCTTC
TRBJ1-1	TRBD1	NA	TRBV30	CAWRAGGSHTEAFF	TGTGCCTGGAGGGCAGGGGGCAGCCACACTGAAGCTTTCTTT
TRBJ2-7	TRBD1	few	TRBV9	CASSPRDRGPYEQYF	TGTGCCAGCAGCCCCAGGGACAGGGGGCCCTACGAGCAGTACTTC
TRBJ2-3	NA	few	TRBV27	CASSSSSRTDTQYF	TGTGCCAGCAGTTCCTCATCCCGGACAGATACGCAGTATTTT
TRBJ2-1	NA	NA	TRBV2	CASSEALGGGINEQFF	TGTGCCAGCAGTGAGGCGCTCGGAGGTGGGATCAATGAGCAGTTCTTC
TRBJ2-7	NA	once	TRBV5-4	CASSSGGYEQYF	TGTGCCAGCAGCTCCGGGGGCTACGAGCAGTACTTC
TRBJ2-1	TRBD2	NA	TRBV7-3	CASSPNYPAGDEQFF	TGTGCCAGCAGCCCCAATTATCCGGCGGGGGATGAGCAGTTCTTC
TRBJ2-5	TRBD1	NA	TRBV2	CASSGQGGETQYF	TGTGCCAGCAGCGGACAGGGCGGCGAGACCCAGTACTTC
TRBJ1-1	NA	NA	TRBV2	CASSVESRINTEAFF	TGTGCCAGCAGTGTGGAGAGCAGAATTAACACTGAAGCTTTCTTT
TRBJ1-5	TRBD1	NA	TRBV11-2	CASSLPGQGAPYSNQPQHF	TGTGCCAGCAGCTTGCCCGGACAGGGGGCCCCTTATAGCAATCAGCCCCAGCATTTT
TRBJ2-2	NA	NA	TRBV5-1	CASSFPANTGELFF	TGCGCCAGCAGCTTTCCCGCGAACACCGGGGAGCTGTTTTTT
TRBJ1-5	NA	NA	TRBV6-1	CASNLEYNQPQHF	TGTGCCAGCAACTTAGAGTACAATCAGCCCCAGCATTTT
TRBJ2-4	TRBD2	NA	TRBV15	CATNAAGSHKNIQYF	TGTGCCACTAACGCAGCGGGATCCCACAAAAACATTCAGTACTTC
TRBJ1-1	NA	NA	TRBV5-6	CASSLVGEDEAFF	TGTGCCAGCAGCTTGGTGGGGGAGGATGAAGCTTTCTTT
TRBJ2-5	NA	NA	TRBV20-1	CSAGGTETQYF	TGCAGTGCTGGCGGGACGGAGACCCAGTACTTC
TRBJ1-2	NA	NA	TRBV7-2	CASSQPEGRGYTF	TGTGCCAGCAGCCAGCCGGAGGGGAGGGGCTACACCTTC
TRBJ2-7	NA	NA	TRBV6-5	CASSSRWGLEQYF	TGTGCCAGCAGTTCACGTTGGGGGCTGGAGCAGTACTTC
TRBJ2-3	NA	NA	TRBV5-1	CASSPGTGQDTQYF	TGCGCCAGCAGCCCGGGAACAGGGCAGGATACGCAGTATTTT
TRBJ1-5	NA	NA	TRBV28	CASSKTLDRDQPQHF	TGTGCCAGCAGTAAGACGCTCGACAGAGATCAGCCCCAGCATTTT
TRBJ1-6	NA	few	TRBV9	CASSVATGQNSPLHF	TGTGCCAGCAGCGTAGCTACAGGGCAGAATTCACCCCTCCACTTT
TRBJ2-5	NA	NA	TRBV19	CASSMGPQETQYF	TGTGCCAGTAGTATGGGGCCTCAAGAGACCCAGTACTTC
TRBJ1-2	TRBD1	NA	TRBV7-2	CASSLTRTGGGSGYTF	TGTGCCAGCAGCTTAACAAGGACAGGGGGCGGAAGTGGCTACACCTTC
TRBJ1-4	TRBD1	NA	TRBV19	CASSMFGQGAPNEKLFF	TGTGCCAGTAGTATGTTCGGACAGGGGGCACCTAATGAAAAACTGTTTTTT
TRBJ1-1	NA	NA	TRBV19	CASSGTHTEAFF	TGTGCCAGTAGCGGGACACACACTGAAGCTTTCTTT
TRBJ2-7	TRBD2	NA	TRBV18	CASSPSGRDEQYF	TGTGCCAGCTCACCTAGCGGGAGAGACGAGCAGTACTTC
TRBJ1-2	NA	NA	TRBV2	CASSVGRNYGYTF	TGTGCCAGCAGTGTCGGCAGGAACTATGGCTACACCTTC
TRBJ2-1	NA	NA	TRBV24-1	CATSVGQGGEQFF	TGTGCCACCAGTGTTGGGCAGGGGGGTGAGCAGTTCTTC
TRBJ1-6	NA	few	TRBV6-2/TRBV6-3	CASSNPLRGNSPLHF	TGTGCCAGCAGTAACCCGCTCCGAGGGAATTCACCCCTCCACTTT
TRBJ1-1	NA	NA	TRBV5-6	CASSGGITEAFF	TGTGCCAGCAGCGGGGGGATCACTGAAGCTTTCTTT
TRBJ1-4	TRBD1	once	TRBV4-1	CASSHPGTESKLFF	TGCGCCAGCAGCCACCCCGGGACAGAGTCGAAACTGTTTTTT
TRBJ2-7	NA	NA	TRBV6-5	CASSALAENYEQYF	TGTGCCAGCAGCGCGTTAGCGGAGAACTACGAGCAGTACTTC
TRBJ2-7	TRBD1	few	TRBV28	CASSPTGLRREQYF	TGTGCCAGCAGTCCGACAGGGCTTCGTCGCGAGCAGTACTTC
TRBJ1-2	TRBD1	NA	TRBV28	CASSAASGQGSGYTF	TGTGCCAGCAGTGCCGCCTCGGGACAGGGGAGCGGCTACACCTTC
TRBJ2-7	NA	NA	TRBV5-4	CASSTGSAGLYEQYF	TGTGCCAGCAGCACCGGGTCCGCGGGTCTCTACGAGCAGTACTTC
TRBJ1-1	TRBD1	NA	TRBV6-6	CASSLLGQLDTEAFF	TGTGCCAGCAGTCTCCTGGGACAGCTGGACACTGAAGCTTTCTTT
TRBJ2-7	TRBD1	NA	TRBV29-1	CSVVQGPSSYEQYF	TGCAGCGTTGTACAGGGGCCTAGCTCCTACGAGCAGTACTTC
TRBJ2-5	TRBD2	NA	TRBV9	CASSVTSGGQQETQYF	TGTGCCAGCAGCGTTACTAGCGGGGGGCAACAAGAGACCCAGTACTTC
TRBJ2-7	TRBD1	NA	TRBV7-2	CASSRRTGASSYEQYF	TGTGCCAGCAGCCGGAGGACAGGGGCGAGCTCCTACGAGCAGTACTTC